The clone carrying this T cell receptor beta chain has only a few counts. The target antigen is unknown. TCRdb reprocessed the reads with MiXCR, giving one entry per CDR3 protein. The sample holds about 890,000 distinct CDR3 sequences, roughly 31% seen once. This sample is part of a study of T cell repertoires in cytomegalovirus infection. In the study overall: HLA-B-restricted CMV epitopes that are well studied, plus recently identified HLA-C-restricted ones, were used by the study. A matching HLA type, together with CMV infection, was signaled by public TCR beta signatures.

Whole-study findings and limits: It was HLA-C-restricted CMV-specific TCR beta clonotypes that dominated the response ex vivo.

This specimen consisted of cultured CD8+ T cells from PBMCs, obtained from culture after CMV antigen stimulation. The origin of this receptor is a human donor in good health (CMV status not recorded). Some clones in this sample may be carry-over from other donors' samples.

The CDR3 sequence is CASSPDVGYFGNTIYF. CDR3 DNA: TGTGCCAGCAGTCCAGACGTGGGCTACTTTGGAAACACCATATATTTT. The chain carries TRBV25-1 and TRBJ1-3; D remains unclear. Trimming shortened V by 5 bases and J by 3 bases, and 17 bases separated the two germline ends. The CDR3 runs 16 residues. Germline assignment: CDR1 MGHDK and CDR2 SYGVNS.